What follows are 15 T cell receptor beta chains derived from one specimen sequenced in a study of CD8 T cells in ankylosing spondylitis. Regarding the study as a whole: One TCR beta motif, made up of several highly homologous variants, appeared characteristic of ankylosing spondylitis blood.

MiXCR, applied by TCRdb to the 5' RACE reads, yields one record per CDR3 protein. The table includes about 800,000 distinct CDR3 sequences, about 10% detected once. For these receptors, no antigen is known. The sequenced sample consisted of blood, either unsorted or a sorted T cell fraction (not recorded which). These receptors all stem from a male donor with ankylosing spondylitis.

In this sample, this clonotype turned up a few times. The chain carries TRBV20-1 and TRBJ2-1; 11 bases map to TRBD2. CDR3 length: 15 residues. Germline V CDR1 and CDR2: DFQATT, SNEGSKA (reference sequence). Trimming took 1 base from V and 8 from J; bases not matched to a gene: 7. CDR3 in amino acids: CSARVATSGTYEQFF. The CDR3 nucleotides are TGCAGTGCTAGAGTCGCGACTAGCGGGACCTATGAGCAGTTCTTC.

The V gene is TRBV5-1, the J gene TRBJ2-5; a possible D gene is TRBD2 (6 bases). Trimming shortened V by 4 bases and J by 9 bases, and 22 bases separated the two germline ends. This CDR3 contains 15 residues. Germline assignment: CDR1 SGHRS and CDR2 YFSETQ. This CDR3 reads CASSRRGVGTGAQYF. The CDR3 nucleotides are TGCGCCAGCAGCCGGCGCGGTGTTGGGACGGGGGCCCAGTACTTC. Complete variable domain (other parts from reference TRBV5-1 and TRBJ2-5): KAGVTQTPRYLIKTRGQQVTLSCSPISGHRSVSWYQQTPGQGLQFLFEYFSETQRNKGNFPGRFSGRQFSNSRSEMNVSTLELGDSALYLCASSRRGVGTGAQYFGPGTRLLVL.

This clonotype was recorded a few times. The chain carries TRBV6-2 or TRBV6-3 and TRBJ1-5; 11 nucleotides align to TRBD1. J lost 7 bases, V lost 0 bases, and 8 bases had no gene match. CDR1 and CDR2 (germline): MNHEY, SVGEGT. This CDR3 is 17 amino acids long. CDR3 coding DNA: TGTGCCAGCAGTTACTCGAGTGGGGACAGGGGGGGACAGCCCCAGCATTTT. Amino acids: CASSYSSGDRGGQPQHF.

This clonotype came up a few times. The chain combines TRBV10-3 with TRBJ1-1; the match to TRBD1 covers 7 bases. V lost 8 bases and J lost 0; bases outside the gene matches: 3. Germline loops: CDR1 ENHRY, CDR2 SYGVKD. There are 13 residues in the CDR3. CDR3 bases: TGTGCCATCTCGGGACAGATGAACACTGAAGCTTTCTTT. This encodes CAISGQMNTEAFF.

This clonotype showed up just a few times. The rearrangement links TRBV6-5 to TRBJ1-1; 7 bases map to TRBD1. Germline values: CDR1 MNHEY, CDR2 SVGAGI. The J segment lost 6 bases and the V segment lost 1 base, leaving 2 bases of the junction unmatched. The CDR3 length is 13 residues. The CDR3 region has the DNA TGTGCCAGCAGTTACTGGGGACAGCCTGAAGCTTTCTTT. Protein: CASSYWGQPEAFF.

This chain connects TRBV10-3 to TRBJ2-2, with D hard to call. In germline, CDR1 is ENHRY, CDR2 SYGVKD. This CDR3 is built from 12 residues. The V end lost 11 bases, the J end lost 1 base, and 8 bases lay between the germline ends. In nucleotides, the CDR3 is TGTGCCGTAGGACGGAACACCGGGGAGCTGTTTTTT. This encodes CAVGRNTGELFF.

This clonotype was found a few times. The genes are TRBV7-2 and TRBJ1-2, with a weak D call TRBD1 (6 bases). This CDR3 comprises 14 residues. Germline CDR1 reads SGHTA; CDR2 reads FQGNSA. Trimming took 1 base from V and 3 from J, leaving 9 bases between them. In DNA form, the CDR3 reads TGTGCCAGCAGCTTAGACAGGGTCTACTATGGCTACACCTTC. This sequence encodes CASSLDRVYYGYTF.

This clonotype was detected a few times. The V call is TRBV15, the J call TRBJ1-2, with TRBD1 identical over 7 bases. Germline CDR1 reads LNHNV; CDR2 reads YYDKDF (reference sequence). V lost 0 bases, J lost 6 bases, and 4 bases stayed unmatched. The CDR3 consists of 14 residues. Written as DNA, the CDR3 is TGTGCCACCAGCAGAGACAGGGGGATCGATGGCTACACCTTC. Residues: CATSRDRGIDGYTF.

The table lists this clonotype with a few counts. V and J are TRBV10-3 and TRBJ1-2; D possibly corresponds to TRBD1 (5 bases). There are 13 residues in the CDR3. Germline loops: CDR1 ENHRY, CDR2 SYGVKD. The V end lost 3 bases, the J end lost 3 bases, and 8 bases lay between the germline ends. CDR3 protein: CAISDGGDYGYTF. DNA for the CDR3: TGTGCCATCAGTGACGGGGGAGACTATGGCTACACCTTC.

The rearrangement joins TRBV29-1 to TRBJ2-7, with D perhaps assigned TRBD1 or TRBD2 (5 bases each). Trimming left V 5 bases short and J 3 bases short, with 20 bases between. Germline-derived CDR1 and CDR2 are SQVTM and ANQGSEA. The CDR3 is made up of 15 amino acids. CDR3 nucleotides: TGCAGCGTTACCCCCGGACACGATGGAGGCTACGAGCAGTACTTC. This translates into CSVTPGHDGGYEQYF.

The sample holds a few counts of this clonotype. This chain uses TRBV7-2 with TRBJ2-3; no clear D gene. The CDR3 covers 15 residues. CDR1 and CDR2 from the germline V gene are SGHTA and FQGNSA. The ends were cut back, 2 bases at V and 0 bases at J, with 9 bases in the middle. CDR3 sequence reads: CASSLNGHSTDTQYF. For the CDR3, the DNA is TGTGCCAGCAGCTTAAACGGGCACAGCACAGATACGCAGTATTTT.

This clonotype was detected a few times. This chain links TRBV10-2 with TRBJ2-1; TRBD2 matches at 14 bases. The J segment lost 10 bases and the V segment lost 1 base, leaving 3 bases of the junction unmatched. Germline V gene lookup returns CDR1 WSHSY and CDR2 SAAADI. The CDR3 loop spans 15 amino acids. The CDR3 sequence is CASSELRLAGGEQFF. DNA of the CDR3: TGCGCCAGCAGTGAGTTAAGACTAGCGGGAGGGGAGCAGTTCTTC.

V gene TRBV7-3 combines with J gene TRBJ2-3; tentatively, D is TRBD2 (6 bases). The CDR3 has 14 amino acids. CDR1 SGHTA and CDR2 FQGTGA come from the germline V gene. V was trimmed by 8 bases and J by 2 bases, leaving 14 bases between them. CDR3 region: CASGGAGFTDTQYF. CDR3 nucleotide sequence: TGTGCCAGCGGCGGGGCGGGGTTCACAGATACGCAGTATTTT. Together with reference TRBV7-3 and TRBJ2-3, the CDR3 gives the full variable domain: GAGVSQTPSNKVTEKGKYVELRCDPISGHTALYWYRQSLGQGPEFLIYFQGTGAADDSGLPNDRFFAVRPEGSVSTLKIQRTERGDSAVYLCASGGAGFTDTQYFGPGTRLTVL.

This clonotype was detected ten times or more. The CDR3 nucleotides read TGTGCCGGTGCAAGGGGCCCTTCGAGGGAGCAGTTCTTC. Protein product: CAGARGPSREQFF. The chain couples TRBV5-8 to TRBJ2-1, with a tentative D call TRBD1 (5 bases). This CDR3 is built from 13 residues. Looked up from germline, CDR1 is SGHTS and CDR2 is YDEGEE. The V end lost 10 bases, the J end lost 10 bases, and 21 bases lay between the germline ends.

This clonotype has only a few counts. CDR3 bases: TGCAGCGTACGACGAGCGGGGAGCCAAGAGACCCAGTACTTC. Amino acid sequence: CSVRRAGSQETQYF. The chain employs TRBV29-1 and TRBJ2-5, with 7 bases matching TRBD2. In germline, CDR1 is SQVTM, CDR2 ANQGSEA. This CDR3 has 14 residues. J lost 1 base, V lost 6 bases, and 8 bases had no gene match.